This T cell receptor (beta chain) came from a study of CD8+CD57+ T cells in acquired aplastic anemia. Study-level background: An average of approximately 3.4 ug of DNA was obtained from sorted CD4+ and CD8+ cells. CD4+ cell libraries from healthy donors averaged around 11 million reads. Regarding the study as a whole: CD8+ Simpson's diversity showed no significant patient-control difference.

Note on this clonotype: Its antigen is not identified. One junction end does not reproduce the germline sequence, and a read error may be involved.

It was genomic DNA that served as the template for profiling TCR beta VDJ and CDR3. Via MiXCR, TCRdb re-called the reads, giving one row per CDR3 protein. The sample comprises just over 400,000 distinct CDR3 sequences, approximately 70% of which are singletons, and approximately 3.8% rests with the top ten. CDR1 SGDLS and CDR2 YYNGEE come from the germline V gene. CDR3 length: 14 residues. The sequence was collected from a human donor in good health, serving as a control. The specimen was sorted CD4+, CD8+, or CD8+CD57+ T cells (not recorded which) from PBMCs. The V gene is TRBV9, the J gene TRBJ1-2; the D gene is possibly TRBD1 (6 bases). CDR3: CASSFGQPAYGYTF. CDR3 bases: TGCGCCAGCAGCTTCGGACAGCCTGCCTATGGCTACACCTTC.